The clone carrying this T cell receptor beta chain was counted a few times. Germline V lookup: CDR1 SGHDT, CDR2 YYEEEE. J lost 4 bases, V lost 5 bases, and 10 bases had no gene match. This CDR3 has 16 residues. This sample was taken from a study of blood T cell repertoires in COVID-19. Study-level background: Acute and convalescent COVID-19 specimens originated in the United States, Italy and Spain. PBMCs, B-cell-depleted T cells, or T cells were the source of the cDNA or gDNA that made up the material.

As handled by the study authors: Amplification with reference gene primers provided the estimates of nucleated cell counts. Profiling relied on immunoSEQ multiplex PCR, and the TCRdb table lists in-frame clones only, not all of them. D and trimming come from the DNA, and the V and J calls and clone size come from that table. The data contain 320,000 or so clones, about 85% of them singletons. The sequence derives from a woman aged 30 to 39 who had been exposed to COVID-19. The sample taken for sequencing was PBMCs or T cells enriched from blood (not recorded which). The V and J genes are TRBV5-6 and TRBJ1-2, with TRBD1 matching over 11 bases. CDR3 nucleotide sequence: TGTGCCAGCAGTTCCAAAGGACAGGGGGCGGTCTATGGCTACACCTTC. Residues: CASSSKGQGAVYGYTF.